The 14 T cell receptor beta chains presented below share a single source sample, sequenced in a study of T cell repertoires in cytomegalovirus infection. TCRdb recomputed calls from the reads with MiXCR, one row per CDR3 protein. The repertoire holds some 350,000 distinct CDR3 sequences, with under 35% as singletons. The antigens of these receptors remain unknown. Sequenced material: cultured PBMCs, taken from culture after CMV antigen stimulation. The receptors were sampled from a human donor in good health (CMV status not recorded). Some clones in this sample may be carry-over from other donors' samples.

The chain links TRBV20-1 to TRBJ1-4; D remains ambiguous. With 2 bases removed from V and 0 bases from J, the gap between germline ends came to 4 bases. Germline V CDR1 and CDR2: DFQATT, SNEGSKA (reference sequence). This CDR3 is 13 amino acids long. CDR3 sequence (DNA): TGCAGTGCTAGACAGTCAACTAATGAAAAACTGTTTTTT. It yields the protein CSARQSTNEKLFF.

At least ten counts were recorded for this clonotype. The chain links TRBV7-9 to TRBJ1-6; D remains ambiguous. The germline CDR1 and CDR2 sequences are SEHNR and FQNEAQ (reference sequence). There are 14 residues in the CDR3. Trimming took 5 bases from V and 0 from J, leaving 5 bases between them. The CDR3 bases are TGTGCCAGCAGCGAGAGCTCCTATAATTCACCCCTCCACTTT. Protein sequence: CASSESSYNSPLHF.

Here the CDR3 reads CASSPGGDRATPLHF. The CDR3 DNA reads TGCGCCAGCAGCCCTGGAGGGGACAGGGCTACACCCCTCCACTTT. J is TRBJ1-6 and V is TRBV5-1; 9 positions match TRBD1. Germline V gene lookup returns CDR1 SGHRS and CDR2 YFSETQ. Germline trimming cut 4 bases from V and 11 bases from J; bases unmatched to any gene: 10. CDR3 length: 15 residues. The whole variable domain, filled in from reference TRBV5-1 and TRBJ1-6, reads KAGVTQTPRYLIKTRGQQVTLSCSPISGHRSVSWYQQTPGQGLQFLFEYFSETQRNKGNFPGRFSGRQFSNSRSEMNVSTLELGDSALYLCASSPGGDRATPLHFGNGTRLTVT.

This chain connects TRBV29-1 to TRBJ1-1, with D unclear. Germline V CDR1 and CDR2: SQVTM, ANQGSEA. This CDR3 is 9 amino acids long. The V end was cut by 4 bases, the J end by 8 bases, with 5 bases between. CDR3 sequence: CSVGDEAFF. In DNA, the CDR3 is TGCAGCGTTGGAGACGAAGCTTTCTTT.

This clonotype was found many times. CDR3: CASSRGLDNEQFF. CDR3 DNA sequence: TGTGCCAGCAGCCGAGGACTCGACAATGAGCAGTTCTTC. The chain has TRBV7-6 and TRBJ2-1, with a possible D match to TRBD2 (5 bases). Trimming shortened V by 5 bases and J by 5 bases, and 10 bases separated the two germline ends. Looked up from germline, CDR1 is SGHVS and CDR2 is FNYEAQ. The length of the CDR3 is 13 residues.

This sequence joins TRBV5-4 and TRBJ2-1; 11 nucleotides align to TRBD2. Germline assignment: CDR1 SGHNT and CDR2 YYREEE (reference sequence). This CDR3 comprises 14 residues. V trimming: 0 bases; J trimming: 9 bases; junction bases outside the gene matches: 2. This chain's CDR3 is CASSLDLAGGEQFF. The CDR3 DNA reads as TGTGCCAGCAGCTTGGATCTAGCGGGGGGTGAGCAGTTCTTC.

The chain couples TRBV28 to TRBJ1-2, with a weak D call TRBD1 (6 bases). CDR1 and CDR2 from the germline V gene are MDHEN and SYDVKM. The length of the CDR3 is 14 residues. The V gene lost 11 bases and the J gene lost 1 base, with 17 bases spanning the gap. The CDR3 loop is CAAWGGALNYGYTF. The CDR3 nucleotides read TGTGCCGCCTGGGGGGGGGCCCTTAACTATGGCTACACCTTC.

The CDR3, as DNA: TGCAGTGCTAGCCCCAGGGAGGTGAGACAGCCCCAGCATTTT. Translation gives CSASPREVRQPQHF. The chain links TRBV20-1 to TRBJ1-5, with TRBD1 as a possible D gene (5 bases). CDR1 is DFQATT and CDR2 is SNEGSKA in the germline V gene (reference sequence). Trimming stripped 3 bases from V and 7 bases from J, with 16 bases between. The CDR3 spans 14 residues.

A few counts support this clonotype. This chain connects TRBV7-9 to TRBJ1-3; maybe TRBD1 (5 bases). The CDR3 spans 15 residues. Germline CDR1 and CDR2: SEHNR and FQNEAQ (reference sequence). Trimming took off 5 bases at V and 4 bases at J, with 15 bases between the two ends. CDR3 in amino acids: CASSPPLDRGNTIYF. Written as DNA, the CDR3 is TGTGCCAGCAGCCCCCCCCTCGACAGAGGAAACACCATATATTTT.

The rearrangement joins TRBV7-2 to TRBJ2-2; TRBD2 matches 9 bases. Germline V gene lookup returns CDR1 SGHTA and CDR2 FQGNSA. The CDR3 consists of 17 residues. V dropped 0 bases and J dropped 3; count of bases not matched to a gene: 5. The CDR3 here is CASSLAPRTSDTGELFF. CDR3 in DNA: TGTGCCAGCAGCTTAGCCCCCCGGACTAGCGACACCGGGGAGCTGTTTTTT.

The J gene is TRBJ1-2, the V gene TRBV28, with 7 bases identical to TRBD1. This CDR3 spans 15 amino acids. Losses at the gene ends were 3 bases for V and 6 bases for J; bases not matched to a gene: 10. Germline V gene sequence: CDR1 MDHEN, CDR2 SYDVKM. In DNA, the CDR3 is TGTGCCAGCAGTTTCAGTTGGGGAGGGGGCGATGGCTACACCTTC. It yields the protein CASSFSWGGGDGYTF.

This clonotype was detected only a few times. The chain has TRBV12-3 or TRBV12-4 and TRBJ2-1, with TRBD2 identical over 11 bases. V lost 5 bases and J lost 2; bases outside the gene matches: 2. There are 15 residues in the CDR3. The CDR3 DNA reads TGTGCCAGCAGTCCACTAGCGGGGGCCTACAATGAGCAGTTCTTC. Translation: CASSPLAGAYNEQFF.

CDR3 residues: CATSRDRGVRTSGREETQYF. Written as DNA, the CDR3 is TGTGCCACCAGCAGAGATCGGGGGGTACGGACTAGCGGGAGAGAAGAGACCCAGTACTTC. This sequence joins TRBV15 and TRBJ2-5, with 13 bases matching TRBD2. Germline trimming cut 0 bases from V and 3 bases from J; bases unmatched to any gene: 13. The CDR3 has 20 amino acids. Germline values: CDR1 LNHNV, CDR2 YYDKDF (reference sequence).

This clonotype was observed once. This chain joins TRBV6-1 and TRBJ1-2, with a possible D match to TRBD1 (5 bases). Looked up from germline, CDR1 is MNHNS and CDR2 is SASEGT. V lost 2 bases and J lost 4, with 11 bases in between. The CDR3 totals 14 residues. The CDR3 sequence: CASSEMGTTYGYTF. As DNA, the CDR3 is TGTGCCAGCAGTGAAATGGGGACGACCTATGGCTACACCTTC.